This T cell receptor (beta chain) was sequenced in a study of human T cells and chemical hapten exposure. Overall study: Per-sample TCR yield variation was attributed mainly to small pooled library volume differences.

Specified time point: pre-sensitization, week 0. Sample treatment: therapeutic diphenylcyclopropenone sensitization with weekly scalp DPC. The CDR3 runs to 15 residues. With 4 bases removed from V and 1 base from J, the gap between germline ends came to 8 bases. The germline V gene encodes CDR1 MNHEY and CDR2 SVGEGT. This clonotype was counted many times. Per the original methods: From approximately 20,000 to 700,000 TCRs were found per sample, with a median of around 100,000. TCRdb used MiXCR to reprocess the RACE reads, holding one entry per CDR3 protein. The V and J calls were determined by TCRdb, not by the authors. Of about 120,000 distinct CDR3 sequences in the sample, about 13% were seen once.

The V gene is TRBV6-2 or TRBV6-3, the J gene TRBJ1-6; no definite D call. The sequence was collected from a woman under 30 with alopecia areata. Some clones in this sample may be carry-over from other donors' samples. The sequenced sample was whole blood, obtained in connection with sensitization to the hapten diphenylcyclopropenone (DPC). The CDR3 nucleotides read TGTGCCAGCAGTTTAACATCTTCCTATAATTCACCCCTCCACTTT. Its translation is CASSLTSSYNSPLHF.